This T cell receptor (beta chain) originates from a study of blood T cell repertoires in COVID-19. Study as a whole: Samples representing acute and convalescent COVID-19 were sourced from the United States, Italy and Spain.

Generated by immunoSEQ multiplex PCR, the TCRdb table keeps only in-frame clones and is missing some. The sample has about 210,000 clones, roughly 86% seen once. Germline CDR1 SGDLS, CDR2 YYNGEE. The CDR3 contains 17 residues. The V end was cut by 0 bases, the J end by 0 bases, with 13 bases between. The V call is TRBV9, the J call TRBJ1-3; D is possibly TRBD1 (5 bases). Specimen: PBMCs or T cells enriched from blood (not recorded which). The clonotype originates from a man in his forties with acute COVID-19. The CDR3 reads CASSVAVGASSGNTIYF. As DNA, the CDR3 is TGTGCCAGCAGCGTAGCAGTAGGGGCGAGCTCTGGAAACACCATATATTTT. The full variable domain, with the rest looked up from reference TRBV9 and TRBJ1-3, is DSGVTQTPKHLITATGQRVTLRCSPRSGDLSVYWYQQSLDQGLQFLIQYYNGEERAKGNILERFSAQQFPDLHSELNLSSLELGDSALYFCASSVAVGASSGNTIYFGEGSWLTVV.